This passage covers 24 T cell receptor beta chains from one sample sequenced in a study of shared clonotypes between healthy human individuals. The assay was immunoSEQ multiplex PCR, and TCRdb's table has in-frame clones only and misses some. The sample holds about 1.1 million clones; roughly 77% are singletons and the top ten take 0.7% to 0.95%. Specimen: memory CD4+ T cells from PBMCs. Documented subset: CD45RA-negative fraction. The receptors stem from a man aged 18 to 30 in good health. Some clones in this sample may be carry-over from other donors' samples.

The chain couples TRBV4-1 to TRBJ2-1, with TRBD1 matching over 7 bases. The CDR3 length is 15 residues. Trimming at V came to 1 base and at J to 0 bases, leaving 0 bases not matched to a gene. Germline values: CDR1 MGHRA, CDR2 YSYEKL. CDR3 sequence: CASSQGDSSYNEQFF. In DNA form, the CDR3 reads TGCGCCAGCAGCCAAGGGGACAGCTCCTACAATGAGCAGTTCTTC.

Details on this clone: Given a much more abundant clone one base away, this may be a read error. This chain uses TRBV18 with TRBJ1-5; D remains ambiguous. CDR1 and CDR2 (germline): KGHSH, LQKENI. Trimming took off 2 bases at V and 0 bases at J, with 11 bases between the two ends. This CDR3 has 16 residues. CDR3 sequence (DNA): TGTGCCAGCTCACCAAACGAAGTATATAGCAATCAGCCCCAGCATTTT. Translated, it gives CASSPNEVYSNQPQHF. The full variable domain, with the rest looked up from reference TRBV18 and TRBJ1-5, is NAGVMQNPRHLVRRRGQEARLRCSPMKGHSHVYWYRQLPEEGLKFMVYLQKENIIDESGMPKERFSAEFPKEGPSILRIQQVVRGDSAAYFCASSPNEVYSNQPQHFGDGTRLSIL.

This clone was seen once. The V gene is TRBV4-3, the J gene TRBJ2-1; D remains ambiguous. V lost 1 base, J lost 8 bases, and 18 bases lay in between. CDR1 is LGHNA and CDR2 is YSLEER in the germline V gene. The CDR3 has 16 amino acids. The CDR3 DNA reads TGCGCCAGCAGCCAAGCGACCGGAGCCTGGGCGGATGAGCAGTTCTTC. Its protein is CASSQATGAWADEQFF.

The chain carries TRBV11-2 and TRBJ1-2; 7 nucleotides align to TRBD1. The CDR3 length is 15 residues. After removal of 1 base from V and 7 bases from J, the junction contained 9 bases not matched to a gene. Per the germline V gene, CDR1 is SGHAT and CDR2 is FQNNGV. The CDR3 region is CASSLGDRDGGGYTF. As DNA, the CDR3 is TGTGCCAGCAGCTTAGGAGACAGGGACGGAGGTGGCTACACCTTC.

This clone has at least ten counts. Different DNA sequences within this sample yield the same CDR3. The V gene is TRBV5-4, the J gene TRBJ2-1, with 13 bases that match TRBD2. Germline trimming cut 0 bases from V and 7 bases from J; bases unmatched to any gene: 1. The CDR3 loop spans 15 amino acids. Per the germline V gene, CDR1 is SGHNT and CDR2 is YYREEE (reference sequence). The CDR3 spells CASSLGLAGGNEQFF. The CDR3 DNA reads as TGTGCCAGCAGCTTGGGACTAGCGGGAGGAAATGAGCAGTTCTTC.

This clone was counted a few times. The chain links TRBV19 to TRBJ2-4; 7 positions agree with TRBD1. Losses at the gene ends were 5 bases for V and 0 bases for J; bases not matched to a gene: 7. The CDR3 spans 16 residues. In germline, CDR1 is LNHDA, CDR2 SQIVND (reference sequence). CDR3 amino acids: CASSPTGVLAKNIQYF. The CDR3 bases are TGTGCCAGTAGTCCCACAGGGGTACTAGCCAAAAACATTCAGTACTTC.

The genes are TRBV28 and TRBJ2-7, with TRBD2 matching 9 bases. V lost 6 bases to trimming and J lost 5 bases; unmatched junction nucleotides: 14. The CDR3 spans 16 residues. Germline V gives CDR1 MDHEN, CDR2 SYDVKM. The CDR3 sequence is CASSEPRREGRNEQYF. The CDR3 DNA reads as TGTGCCAGCAGCGAACCGAGGCGGGAGGGCCGTAACGAGCAGTACTTC.

The chain employs TRBV10-3 and TRBJ2-3; 9 bases match TRBD2. Germline CDR1 reads ENHRY; CDR2 reads SYGVKD. The CDR3 totals 15 residues. V lost 7 bases to trimming and J lost 4 bases; unmatched junction nucleotides: 9. The CDR3 sequence is CAITAGAGGADTQYF. CDR3 coding DNA: TGTGCCATCACCGCAGGAGCGGGAGGCGCAGATACGCAGTATTTT.

V usage is TRBV4-2 and J usage is TRBJ2-2; D not resolved. The CDR3 has 14 residues. V lost 3 bases and J 6 bases, leaving 11 bases between the germline ends. CDR1 is LGHNA and CDR2 is YNFKEQ in the germline V gene. The CDR3 coding sequence is TGTGCCAGCAGCCACCGAGATGGGGCCGGGGAGCTGTTTTTT. Its protein product is CASSHRDGAGELFF.

The V call is TRBV28, the J call TRBJ2-2; TRBD2 is a possible D gene (5 bases). Germline lookup yields CDR1 MDHEN and CDR2 SYDVKM. This CDR3 is 15 amino acids long. V dropped 5 bases and J dropped 2 bases, with 12 bases sitting between them. The CDR3 protein is CASSLVRGNTGELFF. CDR3 coding DNA: TGTGCCAGCAGTCTCGTACGGGGTAACACCGGGGAGCTGTTTTTT.

This clone appeared a single time. The rearrangement uses TRBV27 and TRBJ2-1, with a possible D match to TRBD1 (5 bases). Germline V gene data show CDR1 as MNHEY and CDR2 as SMNVEV (reference sequence). V was shortened by 4 bases and J by 14 bases, with 18 bases between the two germline ends. The length of the CDR3 is 13 residues. The CDR3, as DNA: TGTGCCAGCAGTTATAGGGATATAGGGGTTAAGTTCTTC. Its protein is CASSYRDIGVKFF.

The chain combines TRBV6-1 with TRBJ1-4; D may be TRBD1 (5 bases). There are 15 residues in the CDR3. V lost 4 bases, J lost 4 bases, and 13 bases lay in between. Germline-derived CDR1 and CDR2 are MNHNS and SASEGT. The CDR3 region has the DNA TGTGCCAGCAGTGCAGGGCCTAGGGTTAATGAAAAACTGTTTTTT. Residues: CASSAGPRVNEKLFF.

The J gene is TRBJ2-2, the V gene TRBV7-9; 9 nucleotides agree with TRBD2. The V and J ends lost 1 base and 1 base, in that order; junction bases with no gene match: 7. The CDR3 consists of 18 residues. Germline-derived CDR1 and CDR2 are SEHNR and FQNEAQ (reference sequence). The CDR3 loop reads CASSLEAGGNLNTGELFF. As DNA, the CDR3 is TGTGCCAGCAGCTTAGAGGCGGGAGGGAATTTGAACACCGGGGAGCTGTTTTTT.

This chain joins TRBV5-6 and TRBJ2-1; TRBD2 might be the D (5 bases). Germline V CDR1 and CDR2: SGHDT, YYEEEE. Deletions cut 4 bases from V and 3 bases from J, with 14 bases between. This CDR3 has 15 residues. The CDR3 here is CASSPGNWIYNEQFF. CDR3 in DNA: TGTGCCAGCAGCCCCGGGAATTGGATCTACAATGAGCAGTTCTTC. The whole variable domain, remainder taken from reference TRBV5-6 and TRBJ2-1, is DAGVTQSPTHLIKTRGQQVTLRCSPKSGHDTVSWYQQALGQGPQFIFQYYEEEERQRGNFPDRFSGHQFPNYSSELNVNALLLGDSALYLCASSPGNWIYNEQFFGPGTRLTVL.

This chain connects TRBV18 to TRBJ2-7; D might be TRBD2 (6 bases). Germline-derived CDR1 and CDR2 are KGHSH and LQKENI. Trimming removed 2 bases at V and 7 bases at J, with 9 bases between. The CDR3 is 12 residues long. The CDR3 loop reads CASSPAGKEQYF. CDR3 sequence (DNA): TGTGCCAGCTCACCAGCGGGGAAGGAGCAGTACTTC.

The chain couples TRBV7-3 to TRBJ1-3; no clear D. This CDR3 comprises 14 residues. CDR1 is SGHTA and CDR2 is FQGTGA in the germline V gene. V lost 1 base, J lost 1 base, and 5 bases lay in between. Written as DNA, the CDR3 is TGTGCCAGCAGCTTAATCGGTTCTGGAAACACCATATATTTT. The encoded protein is CASSLIGSGNTIYF.

The rearrangement uses TRBV27 and TRBJ2-3; the D is unclear. The germline CDR1 and CDR2 sequences are MNHEY and SMNVEV (reference sequence). V was shortened by 0 bases and J by 5 bases, with 18 bases between the two germline ends. This CDR3 has 17 residues. CDR3 amino acids: CASSLSPVGQAEDTQYF. In DNA form, the CDR3 reads TGTGCCAGCAGTTTATCTCCGGTAGGGCAGGCTGAAGATACGCAGTATTTT.

This clone was observed a handful of times. The chain couples TRBV6-5 to TRBJ2-7, with a tentative D call TRBD2 (5 bases). In germline, CDR1 is MNHEY, CDR2 SVGAGI. V shed 6 bases and J shed 3 bases, with 15 bases lying between them. The CDR3 spans 14 residues. DNA of the CDR3: TGTGCCAGCAGAACGGGAAACGGCTTCTACGAGCAGTACTTC. The encoded protein is CASRTGNGFYEQYF.

Of note for this clone: This same CDR3 is encoded by further DNA sequences in the sample. V and J are TRBV18 and TRBJ2-3; D gene unclear. Trimming pared 2 bases from V and 5 bases from J, leaving 5 bases between. The CDR3 is 12 residues long. Germline V CDR1 and CDR2: KGHSH, LQKENI. Written as DNA, the CDR3 is TGTGCCAGCTCACCAGTGGGAGATACGCAGTATTTT. This translates into CASSPVGDTQYF.

CDR3 DNA: TGTGCCAGCAGCCACGGGACAGGGCGGACTGAAGCTTTCTTT. This encodes CASSHGTGRTEAFF. The genes are TRBV7-2 and TRBJ1-1; 9 nucleotides align to TRBD1. Unmatched junction bases numbered 6, after V lost 5 bases and J lost 5 bases. The CDR3 runs to 14 residues. Per germline, CDR1 SGHTA and CDR2 FQGNSA.

This clone was detected a few times. CDR3 in DNA: TGTGCCAGCAGCCTTTTCCGGGACAGGGATACCGGGGAGCTGTTTTTT. Encoded protein: CASSLFRDRDTGELFF. V usage is TRBV5-6 and J usage is TRBJ2-2; 9 positions agree with TRBD1. This CDR3 comprises 16 residues. V shed 4 bases and J 5 bases; nucleotides not matched to a gene: 9. Germline V gene sequence: CDR1 SGHDT, CDR2 YYEEEE.

V and J are TRBV7-2 and TRBJ2-7, with 14 bases matching TRBD2. The CDR3 totals 18 residues. The ends lost 2 bases at V and 5 bases at J; junction bases unmatched: 11. Germline CDR1 reads SGHTA; CDR2 reads FQGNSA. The CDR3 reads CASSLYDWGLAGADEQYF. CDR3 sequence (DNA): TGTGCCAGCAGCTTATATGATTGGGGACTAGCGGGAGCGGACGAGCAGTACTTC.

The CDR3 is CASSLIGSHEQYF. The CDR3 region has the DNA TGTGCCAGCAGCTTGATTGGCTCTCACGAGCAGTACTTC. The chain couples TRBV5-4 to TRBJ2-7; no clear D. Trimming cost V 1 base and J 5 bases, with 10 bases left between them. Germline loops: CDR1 SGHNT, CDR2 YYREEE (reference sequence). This CDR3 comprises 13 residues.

Of note for this clone: This may be a read error: a much more frequent sequence differs by one nucleotide. The chain combines TRBV30 with TRBJ1-1; TRBD1 is a possible D gene (5 bases). The V gene's germline CDR1 is GTSNPN and CDR2 SVGIG (reference sequence). Between the trimmed V and J ends, which lost 2 bases and 3 bases, there was a span of 19 bases. The CDR3 contains 16 residues. The CDR3 bases are TGTGCCTGGAGTAATTCCAGGGTTAGGCCGGACACTGAAGCTTTCTTT. Translating it yields CAWSNSRVRPDTEAFF. Drawing the rest from reference TRBV30 and TRBJ1-1, the complete variable domain is SQTIHQWPATLVQPVGSPLSLECTVEGTSNPNLYWYRQAAGRGLQLLFYSVGIGQISSEVPQNLSASRPQDRQFILSSKKLLLSDSGFYLCAWSNSRVRPDTEAFFGQGTRLTVV.